This passage covers 19 T cell receptor beta chains from one sample sequenced in a study of PD-1 blockade in classical Hodgkin lymphoma. Assay used: immunoSEQ multiplex PCR; TCRdb lists only in-frame clones, some missing. Among approximately 15,000 clones listed, 82% were seen once. Every patient relapsed after autologous stem cell transplantation, and brentuximab vedotin exposure varied. The sequencing here drew on peripheral blood mononuclear cells (PBMCs), taken before the second cycle of nivolumab. The source of these receptors is a human donor with classical Hodgkin lymphoma.

The J gene is TRBJ2-3, the V gene TRBV6-5, with TRBD2 identical over 10 bases. V lost 2 bases, J lost 3 bases, and 5 bases stayed unmatched. Per the germline V gene, CDR1 is MNHEY and CDR2 is SVGAGI. The CDR3 covers 16 residues. The chain's CDR3 is CASSYVLAGGTDTQYF. The CDR3 DNA reads TGTGCCAGCAGTTACGTGTTAGCGGGGGGTACAGATACGCAGTATTTT.

The chain uses TRBV4-3 and TRBJ2-7; 10 bases fit TRBD1. The CDR3 covers 16 residues. From germline, CDR1 is LGHNA and CDR2 YSLEER. V lost 0 bases, J lost 3 bases, and 5 bases stayed unmatched. The CDR3 sequence is CASSQEGGQGFYEQYF. As DNA, the CDR3 is TGCGCCAGCAGCCAAGAGGGGGGACAGGGGTTCTACGAGCAGTACTTC.

The chain joins TRBV20-1 to TRBJ2-3; D gene unclear. V was pared by 7 bases and J by 6 bases, with 11 bases between. This CDR3 is 11 amino acids long. Per the germline V gene, CDR1 is DFQATT and CDR2 is SNEGSKA (reference sequence). CDR3 coding DNA: TGCAGTGTCCTAACCCGGGATACGCAGTATTTT. It encodes CSVLTRDTQYF.

About this clone itself: Mismatch with germline at one junction end may stem from a read error. The genes are TRBV7-9 and TRBJ1-1; perhaps TRBD1 as D (5 bases). The CDR3 runs 11 residues. CDR1 SEHNR and CDR2 FQNEAQ come from the germline V gene (reference sequence). CDR3: CACRIGGEAFF. DNA of the CDR3: TGTGCCTGCAGGATCGGGGGGGAAGCTTTCTTT.

This chain joins TRBV7-9 and TRBJ2-1, with 8 bases lining up with TRBD2. Per germline, CDR1 SEHNR and CDR2 FQNEAQ (reference sequence). Germline trimming cut 2 bases from V and 14 bases from J; bases unmatched to any gene: 5. The CDR3 is 12 amino acids. Written as DNA, the CDR3 is TGTGCCAGCAGCTTATATCCAGCGGGGGAGTTCTTC. It specifies CASSLYPAGEFF.

The chain uses TRBV7-3 and TRBJ2-2; 8 nucleotides line up with TRBD2. The CDR3 totals 14 residues. Germline CDR1 reads SGHTA; CDR2 reads FQGTGA. With V trimmed by 4 bases and J by 5 bases, 3 bases remained unmatched. The CDR3 here is CASSWTSTTGELFF. For the CDR3, the DNA is TGTGCCAGCAGCTGGACTAGCACGACCGGGGAGCTGTTTTTT.

For this clone: With a much larger clone just one base away, this may be a read error. This specimen includes other DNA sequences encoding the same CDR3. The V and J genes are TRBV9 and TRBJ2-7, with TRBD2 as a possible D gene (8 bases). Germline V gene data show CDR1 as SGDLS and CDR2 as YYNGEE. Trimming left V 3 bases short and J 7 bases short, with 23 bases between. The CDR3 runs 16 residues. CDR3 amino acids: CASSEGGGGGKREQYF. CDR3 DNA sequence: TGTGCCAGCAGCGAGGGAGGGGGCGGGGGGAAGCGGGAGCAGTACTTC.

V gene TRBV29-1 combines with J gene TRBJ2-3; 10 bases align to TRBD1. Germline V gene data show CDR1 as SQVTM and CDR2 as ANQGSEA. Trimming cost V 7 bases and J 4 bases; bases outside gene matches: 2. The CDR3 runs to 12 residues. In DNA, the CDR3 is TGCAGCGGGGGACAGGGGTCAGATACGCAGTATTTT. As protein: CSGGQGSDTQYF.

The chain links TRBV5-1 to TRBJ1-1; D is undetermined. Trimming took off 3 bases at V and 6 bases at J, with 15 bases between the two ends. The CDR3 is 14 residues long. Germline CDR1 SGHRS, CDR2 YFSETQ. CDR3 in DNA: TGCGCCAGCAGCTCCTCACCGCGGGAGGCTGAAGCTTTCTTT. Translation: CASSSSPREAEAFF.

This chain uses TRBV27 with TRBJ2-7; D gene unclear. Germline CDR1 is MNHEY and CDR2 is SMNVEV (reference sequence). Trimming took 0 bases from V and 6 from J, leaving 12 bases between them. The CDR3 loop spans 14 amino acids. CDR3 sequence: CASSLSRSVSEQYF. The CDR3 DNA follows: TGTGCCAGCAGTTTATCCCGAAGCGTCAGCGAGCAGTACTTC.

The chain is built from TRBV7-8 and TRBJ1-1; no clear D. Germline V gene sequence: CDR1 SGHVS, CDR2 FQNEAQ. The CDR3 contains 13 residues. Trimming cost V 5 bases and J 0 bases, with 7 bases left between them. CDR3 region: CASSPYMNTEAFF. The CDR3 coding sequence is TGTGCCAGCAGCCCCTACATGAACACTGAAGCTTTCTTT.

The chain uses TRBV6-4 and TRBJ1-6; possible D gene TRBD1, 5 bases. Germline V gene data show CDR1 as MRHNA and CDR2 as SNTAGT. This CDR3 spans 15 amino acids. V lost 0 bases and J lost 7, with 10 bases in between. The DNA of the CDR3 is TGTGCCAGCAGTGACTCAACAGGTCCGAATTCACCCCTCCACTTT. Translation gives CASSDSTGPNSPLHF.

The chain employs TRBV19 and TRBJ1-6, with a tentative D call TRBD1 (6 bases). CDR1 is LNHDA, CDR2 SQIVND, per germline (reference sequence). The CDR3 runs 14 residues. The V gene lost 1 base and the J gene lost 9 bases, with 10 bases spanning the gap. The CDR3 loop reads CASSIGQAGSPLHF. DNA for the CDR3: TGTGCCAGTAGTATAGGACAGGCCGGTTCACCCCTCCACTTT.

This clone qualifies as medium-sized. The chain joins TRBV9 to TRBJ1-1; TRBD1 agrees at 7 bases. V lost 4 bases and J lost 5; bases outside the gene matches: 11. Germline CDR1 is SGDLS and CDR2 is YYNGEE. This CDR3 is built from 15 residues. The CDR3 DNA follows: TGTGCCAGCAGCCCGTATCAAGGGGGCACAACTGAAGCTTTCTTT. Its translation is CASSPYQGGTTEAFF.

This clone appeared a few times. V and J are TRBV21-1 and TRBJ2-3. TRBV21-1 is listed as a pseudogene. This CDR3 has 15 amino acids. The CDR3 DNA is TGTGCCAGCAGCAAAGAGAGGGGTCTGGGAGATACGCAGTATTTT. Protein: CASSKERGLGDTQYF.

The chain links TRBV28 to TRBJ2-5; D perhaps matches TRBD2 (6 bases). Per germline, CDR1 MDHEN and CDR2 SYDVKM. This CDR3 has 12 residues. The V end lost 8 bases, the J end lost 2 bases, and 9 bases lay between the germline ends. CDR3 DNA: TGTGCCAGCTGTCGGGGGCAAGAGACCCAGTACTTC. Encoded protein: CASCRGQETQYF.

CDR3: CARISGGDCGYTF. CDR3 nucleotide sequence: TGTGCCAGAATATCAGGGGGGGATTGTGGCTACACCTTC. V is TRBV5-8 and J is TRBJ1-2, with TRBD1 matching 7 bases. Germline assignment: CDR1 SGHTS and CDR2 YDEGEE. There are 13 residues in the CDR3. Germline trimming cut 8 bases from V and 7 bases from J; bases unmatched to any gene: 11.

The chain couples TRBV19 to TRBJ2-3; D might be TRBD1 or TRBD2, each matching 5 bases. The V gene lost 6 bases and the J gene lost 2 bases, with 12 bases spanning the gap. The CDR3 runs to 14 residues. Germline values: CDR1 LNHDA, CDR2 SQIVND (reference sequence). The CDR3 is CASSMGRVTDTQYF. CDR3 nucleotide sequence: TGTGCCAGTAGCATGGGGCGGGTCACAGATACGCAGTATTTT.

CDR3 bases: TGTGCCAGCAGCTTATTCGGTGACAGTCTTAAAAACATTCAGTACTTC. Translation gives CASSLFGDSLKNIQYF. The chain couples TRBV7-3 to TRBJ2-4; D may be TRBD1 (5 bases). CDR1 and CDR2 (germline): SGHTA, FQGTGA. This CDR3 spans 16 amino acids. The V gene lost 2 bases and the J gene lost 4 bases, with 15 bases spanning the gap.